The 15 T cell receptor beta chains below all came from one sample that was sequenced in a study of PD-1 blockade in mismatch repair-deficient tumors. TCRdb's table, derived via immunoSEQ multiplex PCR, lists solely in-frame clones and lacks some. The sample carries 35,000 to 40,000 clones, about 85% recorded once. The sample here was peripheral blood, taken 4 weeks after starting pembrolizumab. The receptors shown here come from an adult with mismatch repair-deficient cancer.

The chain is built from TRBV18 and TRBJ2-3; D might be TRBD2 (6 bases). This CDR3 is built from 16 residues. CDR1 is KGHSH, CDR2 LQKENI, per germline. V dropped 3 bases and J dropped 5 bases, with 18 bases sitting between them. The CDR3 loop is CASSPFEAGWVDTQYF. CDR3 nucleotides: TGTGCCAGCTCACCCTTTGAAGCGGGTTGGGTAGATACGCAGTATTTT.

The chain has TRBV6-5 and TRBJ2-2; D is unresolved. V lost 4 bases and J 6 bases, leaving 6 bases between the germline ends. The CDR3 sequence is 12 residues long. Looked up from germline, CDR1 is MNHEY and CDR2 is SVGAGI. The CDR3 protein is CASSFLPGELFF. The CDR3, as DNA: TGTGCCAGCAGTTTTCTCCCCGGGGAGCTGTTTTTT.

The chain carries TRBV2 and TRBJ2-2; no clear D gene. CDR1 and CDR2 from the germline V gene are SNHLY and FYNNEI. This CDR3 has 15 amino acids. Trimming took 5 bases from V and 0 from J, leaving 10 bases between them. The CDR3 sequence is CASSSLSSNTGELFF. The CDR3 coding sequence is TGTGCCAGCAGTTCCCTGTCGTCGAACACCGGGGAGCTGTTTTTT.

This clone came up once. The chain joins TRBV11-2 to TRBJ2-2; 10 nucleotides agree with TRBD2. The CDR3 spans 19 residues. Germline V lookup: CDR1 SGHAT, CDR2 FQNNGV. V was clipped by 1 base and J by 1 base; unmatched bases: 9. Here the CDR3 reads CASSLGTSGHIRNTGELFF. CDR3 nucleotides: TGTGCCAGCAGCTTAGGGACTAGCGGACATATAAGGAACACCGGGGAGCTGTTTTTT.

The gene calls are TRBV10-3 and TRBJ1-1, with D perhaps matching TRBD1 (5 bases). Germline lookup yields CDR1 ENHRY and CDR2 SYGVKD. V was cut by 6 bases and J by 6 bases, with 17 bases left in between. The CDR3 contains 14 residues. CDR3 residues: CAIRRMGRGSEAFF. CDR3 sequence (DNA): TGTGCCATCAGGCGGATGGGGCGCGGGTCTGAAGCTTTCTTT.

This clone is medium-sized in the sample. V and J are TRBV28 and TRBJ2-2, with D perhaps matching TRBD2 (5 bases). Germline-derived CDR1 and CDR2 are MDHEN and SYDVKM. V was trimmed by 3 bases and J by 0 bases, leaving 8 bases between them. CDR3 size: 15 residues. CDR3: CASSFETTNTGELFF. The CDR3, as DNA: TGTGCCAGCAGTTTCGAGACTACGAACACCGGGGAGCTGTTTTTT.

The J gene is TRBJ2-4, the V gene TRBV28, with 8 bases matching TRBD1. V lost 2 bases to trimming and J lost 4 bases; unmatched junction nucleotides: 13. Germline CDR1 and CDR2: MDHEN and SYDVKM. This CDR3 has 18 amino acids. DNA for the CDR3: TGTGCCAGCAGTTTAGGGCGGTCAGGGGGCGGGCCTAAAAACATTCAGTACTTC. Its protein product is CASSLGRSGGGPKNIQYF.

The CDR3 bases are TGTGCCAGCAGTGATCCCCTGAGGGGGAGGACATCAAAGAATGAAAAACTGTTTTTT. Residues: CASSDPLRGRTSKNEKLFF. V gene TRBV6-1 combines with J gene TRBJ1-4; tentatively, D is TRBD1 (6 bases). CDR3 size: 19 residues. Germline values: CDR1 MNHNS, CDR2 SASEGT. V was cut by 3 bases and J by 5 bases, with 25 bases left in between.

The V gene is TRBV13, the J gene TRBJ2-3; no clear D. The CDR3 sequence is 19 residues long. CDR1 is PRHDT, CDR2 FYEKMQ, per germline (reference sequence). The V gene lost 0 bases and the J gene lost 0 bases, with 19 bases spanning the gap. This CDR3 is CASSLGLKSLGWSTDTQYF. In DNA form, the CDR3 reads TGTGCCAGCAGCTTAGGCCTAAAAAGCTTGGGGTGGAGCACAGATACGCAGTATTTT.

V is TRBV23-1 and J is TRBJ2-3; the D call may be TRBD1 or TRBD2 (5 bases each). TRBV23-1 is reported as an ORF; its role is uncertain. The CDR3 sequence is 16 residues long. V was shortened by 6 bases and J by 2 bases, with 18 bases between the two germline ends. The CDR3 DNA follows: TGCGCCAGCAGCCCCCCAGAGGGGCAACCCACAGATACGCAGTATTTT. Protein sequence: CASSPPEGQPTDTQYF.

J is TRBJ2-7 and V is TRBV28; 8 bases fit TRBD1. Losses at the gene ends were 6 bases for V and 7 bases for J; bases not matched to a gene: 11. CDR1 is MDHEN and CDR2 is SYDVKM in the germline V gene. The CDR3 loop spans 14 amino acids. For the CDR3, the DNA is TGTGCCAGCAGCTCTCTGACAGGGGTCTGGGAGCAGTACTTC. This codes for CASSSLTGVWEQYF.

The gene calls are TRBV7-9 and TRBJ2-7; D may be TRBD1 (5 bases). CDR1 and CDR2 (germline): SEHNR, FQNEAQ (reference sequence). V lost 0 bases to trimming and J lost 6 bases, with 9 bases between them. The CDR3 totals 13 residues. CDR3: CASSLAQGREQYF. CDR3 sequence (DNA): TGTGCCAGCAGCTTAGCCCAGGGTCGCGAGCAGTACTTC.

The chain joins TRBV19 to TRBJ1-5; possible D gene TRBD1, 6 bases. CDR3 length equals 16 residues. V was clipped by 3 bases and J by 4 bases, with 16 bases between them. Germline V lookup: CDR1 LNHDA, CDR2 SQIVND (reference sequence). CDR3 region: CASSILSTGANQPQHF. CDR3 in DNA: TGTGCCAGTAGTATCCTATCGACAGGTGCTAATCAGCCCCAGCATTTT. The complete variable domain, with remaining parts taken from reference TRBV19 and TRBJ1-5, reads DGGITQSPKYLFRKEGQNVTLSCEQNLNHDAMYWYRQDPGQGLRLIYYSQIVNDFQKGDIAEGYSVSREKKESFPLTVTSAQKNPTAFYLCASSILSTGANQPQHFGDGTRLSIL.

This sequence joins TRBV5-1 and TRBJ2-7, with 10 bases fitting TRBD2. CDR1 SGHRS and CDR2 YFSETQ come from the germline V gene. With V trimmed by 0 bases and J by 5 bases, 8 bases remained unmatched. This CDR3 is built from 16 residues. This chain's CDR3 is CASSLVASGRRNEQYF. The CDR3 DNA reads TGCGCCAGCAGCTTGGTGGCTAGCGGGAGAAGGAACGAGCAGTACTTC. The full variable domain, rest sourced from reference TRBV5-1 and TRBJ2-7, is KAGVTQTPRYLIKTRGQQVTLSCSPISGHRSVSWYQQTPGQGLQFLFEYFSETQRNKGNFPGRFSGRQFSNSRSEMNVSTLELGDSALYLCASSLVASGRRNEQYFGPGTRLTVT.

This chain uses TRBV29-1 with TRBJ2-7; D may correspond to TRBD1 or TRBD2 (6 bases each). The ends were cut back, 6 bases at V and 1 base at J, with 13 bases in the middle. Germline V gives CDR1 SQVTM, CDR2 ANQGSEA. The CDR3 consists of 13 residues. In DNA, the CDR3 is TGCAGCGTCGCCGTAGGGGGGTCCTACGAGCAGTACTTC. Protein product: CSVAVGGSYEQYF.